This passage covers 22 T cell receptor beta chains from one sample sequenced in a study of cytomegalovirus exposure and HLA in healthy donors. Assay used: immunoSEQ multiplex PCR; TCRdb lists only in-frame clones, some missing. In the table there are about 150,000 clones, 70% to 85% of which are singletons. The source material was PBMCs. All receptors derive from a man aged 30 to 45 in good health and CMV-seropositive.

V is TRBV7-9 and J is TRBJ1-4; 8 nucleotides align to TRBD1. V shed 5 bases, J shed 5 bases, and the junction held 10 bases outside the gene matches. This CDR3 comprises 16 residues. Germline loops: CDR1 SEHNR, CDR2 FQNEAQ (reference sequence). CDR3 nucleotides: TGTGCCAGCAGCCGCAATCCCGGGACAGGCAATGAAAAACTGTTTTTT. Translation gives CASSRNPGTGNEKLFF.

The rearrangement uses TRBV10-2 and TRBJ1-6; 7 positions match TRBD1. The CDR3 has 16 amino acids. Germline-derived CDR1 and CDR2 are WSHSY and SAAADI. With V trimmed by 0 bases and J by 7 bases, 6 bases remained unmatched. DNA for the CDR3: TGCGCCAGCAGTGAGTCGAGGGGACAGAAGAATTCACCCCTCCACTTT. It specifies CASSESRGQKNSPLHF.

J is TRBJ2-7 and V is TRBV9; TRBD2 might be the D (5 bases). CDR3 length equals 15 residues. The germline CDR1 and CDR2 sequences are SGDLS and YYNGEE. V lost 0 bases and J lost 2, with 12 bases in between. In nucleotides, the CDR3 is TGTGCCAGCAGCGTAGGAGGCGGGCGTACCTACGAGCAGTACTTC. Amino acid sequence: CASSVGGGRTYEQYF.

This chain links TRBV6-6 with TRBJ2-7; 9 bases map to TRBD1. J gave up 3 bases and V 6 bases, and 6 bases lay outside the gene matches. CDR3 length: 14 amino acids. Per germline, CDR1 MNHNY and CDR2 SVGAGI (reference sequence). This chain's CDR3 is CASRPDRGRYEQYF. CDR3 nucleotides: TGTGCCAGCAGACCGGACAGGGGCCGCTACGAGCAGTACTTC.

This sequence joins TRBV6-6 and TRBJ2-3, with a weak D call TRBD2 (5 bases). The CDR3 totals 12 residues. The germline CDR1 and CDR2 sequences are MNHNY and SVGAGI (reference sequence). V was clipped by 10 bases and J by 1 base, with 9 bases between them. The chain's CDR3 is CATSRGTDTQYF. The DNA for the CDR3 is TGTGCCACTAGCAGAGGCACAGATACGCAGTATTTT.

This clone was recorded a few times. The rearrangement links TRBV6-5 to TRBJ1-1, with 9 bases fitting TRBD1. This CDR3 comprises 12 residues. CDR1 is MNHEY and CDR2 is SVGAGI in the germline V gene. Losses at the gene ends were 6 bases for V and 9 bases for J; bases not matched to a gene: 5. CDR3 region: CASSSGTGKAFF. The CDR3 DNA is TGTGCCAGCAGCTCCGGGACAGGGAAAGCTTTCTTT.

The rearrangement joins TRBV29-1 to TRBJ2-3, with D perhaps matching TRBD1 (7 bases). The germline V and J ends were trimmed by 6 bases and 2 bases, with 15 bases remaining between them. From germline, CDR1 is SQVTM and CDR2 ANQGSEA. There are 14 residues in the CDR3. The CDR3 is CSVEGAYYTDTQYF. Written as DNA, the CDR3 is TGCAGCGTGGAGGGGGCATACTACACAGATACGCAGTATTTT.

The CDR3 coding sequence is TGTGCCAGCAGCTTGACAGCCTCCTTAAACACCGGGGAGCTGTTTTTT. Translating gives CASSLTASLNTGELFF. The rearrangement uses TRBV7-3 and TRBJ2-2; possible D gene TRBD1, 5 bases. Germline loops: CDR1 SGHTA, CDR2 FQGTGA. CDR3 length equals 16 residues. Between the trimmed V and J ends, which lost 3 bases and 2 bases, there was a span of 13 bases.

This clone was observed a handful of times. V is TRBV18 and J is TRBJ1-2; 8 bases map to TRBD1. There are 16 residues in the CDR3. Trimming removed 3 bases from V and 0 bases from J; junction bases left unmatched: 6. Germline V gene sequence: CDR1 KGHSH, CDR2 LQKENI. DNA for the CDR3: TGTGCCAGCTCACCCGGGACAGGTTCAGCTAACTATGGCTACACCTTC. Translation: CASSPGTGSANYGYTF.

The DNA for the CDR3 is TGTGCCAGCTCACTCGACGGGGAAAAACTGTTTTTT. It yields the protein CASSLDGEKLFF. The V gene is TRBV18, the J gene TRBJ1-4; D remains unclear. Trimming left V 4 bases short and J 8 bases short, with 8 bases between. The CDR3 consists of 12 residues. Germline V gives CDR1 KGHSH, CDR2 LQKENI.

This clone was seen a single time. The chain links TRBV11-3 to TRBJ2-3; D perhaps matches TRBD2 (5 bases). This CDR3 spans 13 amino acids. V lost 5 bases, J lost 6 bases, and 12 bases lay in between. Germline CDR1 and CDR2: SGHNT and YENEEA. CDR3 sequence reads: CASSPLDSDTQYF. The CDR3 DNA follows: TGTGCCAGCAGCCCTCTGGACTCCGATACGCAGTATTTT.

The chain has TRBV5-1 and TRBJ1-1; tentative D call: TRBD1 (6 bases). Trimming took 0 bases from V and 8 from J, leaving 14 bases between them. This CDR3 spans 14 amino acids. Germline-derived CDR1 and CDR2 are SGHRS and YFSETQ. For the CDR3, the DNA is TGCGCCAGCAGCTTGGGGGTCAAGGGGACAGAAGCTTTCTTT. It translates to CASSLGVKGTEAFF.

CDR3 nucleotide sequence: TGTGCCAGCCGGACAGGTGTCTACAATGAGCAGTTCTTC. Protein sequence: CASRTGVYNEQFF. The rearrangement uses TRBV28 and TRBJ2-1, with TRBD1 matching 7 bases. The V gene's germline CDR1 is MDHEN and CDR2 SYDVKM. V was pared by 8 bases and J by 3 bases, with 4 bases of the junction left unmatched. The CDR3 covers 13 residues.

This chain links TRBV6-1 with TRBJ2-1; 8 bases are shared with TRBD2. Germline V CDR1 and CDR2: MNHNS, SASEGT. The V gene end was trimmed by 7 bases and the J gene end by 0 bases; junction bases not matched to a gene: 5. The CDR3 length is 15 residues. CDR3 coding DNA: TGTGCCAGCATGATACGGGGGGGCTCCTACAATGAGCAGTTCTTC. Amino acid sequence: CASMIRGGSYNEQFF.

This chain links TRBV7-8 with TRBJ1-1, with a weak D call TRBD1 (6 bases). The CDR3 is made up of 16 amino acids. V dropped 5 bases and J dropped 3 bases, with 19 bases sitting between them. The germline V gene encodes CDR1 SGHVS and CDR2 FQNEAQ. In DNA, the CDR3 is TGTGCCAGCAGCCTACCTAAACAGGGAGGGGACACTGAAGCTTTCTTT. Residues: CASSLPKQGGDTEAFF.

The chain is built from TRBV6-6 and TRBJ2-3, with D possibly being TRBD1 (6 bases). The ends were cut back, 8 bases at V and 3 bases at J, with 15 bases in the middle. The germline V gene encodes CDR1 MNHNY and CDR2 SVGAGI (reference sequence). There are 14 residues in the CDR3. The CDR3 loop is CASALVQGTDTQYF. The CDR3 bases are TGTGCCAGCGCTTTGGTGCAGGGGACAGATACGCAGTATTTT.

V usage is TRBV5-1 and J usage is TRBJ2-3, with 8 bases that match TRBD2. The ends lost 4 bases at V and 1 base at J; junction bases unmatched: 8. CDR3 length equals 16 residues. Germline values: CDR1 SGHRS, CDR2 YFSETQ. DNA of the CDR3: TGCGCCAGCAGCATGGGACTAGTGTCACGCACAGATACGCAGTATTTT. It translates to CASSMGLVSRTDTQYF.

The chain links TRBV5-1 to TRBJ2-1; D gene uncertain. V was shortened by 2 bases and J by 5 bases, with 11 bases between the two germline ends. CDR1 is SGHRS and CDR2 is YFSETQ in the germline V gene. This CDR3 spans 14 amino acids. CDR3 loop: CASSLGANNNEQFF. Written as DNA, the CDR3 is TGCGCCAGCAGCTTAGGAGCGAACAACAATGAGCAGTTCTTC.

The CDR3 loop is CASSPNGQNYGYTF. CDR3 coding DNA: TGTGCCAGCAGCCCTAACGGACAGAACTATGGCTACACCTTC. V is TRBV7-2 and J is TRBJ1-2; D might be TRBD1 (6 bases). The CDR3 loop spans 14 amino acids. V was clipped by 5 bases and J by 2 bases, with 12 bases between them. Germline CDR1 and CDR2: SGHTA and FQGNSA. Based on the CDR3 plus reference TRBV7-2 and TRBJ1-2, the full variable domain is GAGVSQSPSNKVTEKGKDVELRCDPISGHTALYWYRQSLGQGLEFLIYFQGNSAPDKSGLPSDRFSAERTGGSVSTLTIQRTQQEDSAVYLCASSPNGQNYGYTFGSGTRLTVV.

The chain links TRBV7-9 to TRBJ2-5, with 7 nucleotides matching TRBD2. The CDR3 sequence is 14 residues long. The germline gives CDR1 SEHNR, CDR2 FQNEAQ (reference sequence). With 4 bases clipped from V and 3 bases from J, the junction kept 5 bases outside the gene matches. The CDR3 here is CASSYGGGEETQYF. CDR3 in DNA: TGTGCCAGCAGCTATGGGGGGGGAGAAGAGACCCAGTACTTC.

This chain connects TRBV19 to TRBJ1-2; D gene uncertain. Germline V lookup: CDR1 LNHDA, CDR2 SQIVND (reference sequence). CDR3 length equals 17 residues. V dropped 4 bases and J dropped 1 base, with 19 bases sitting between them. The CDR3 loop is CASSNVRAAGDNYGYTF. In DNA form, the CDR3 reads TGTGCCAGTAGTAACGTGAGAGCGGCCGGAGATAACTATGGCTACACCTTC.

The CDR3 region is CASRPSGGTYEQYF. The DNA for the CDR3 is TGTGCCAGCAGGCCTAGCGGGGGAACCTACGAGCAGTACTTC. This chain uses TRBV6-6 with TRBJ2-7; 10 bases map to TRBD2. CDR3 length: 14 amino acids. Trimming removed 6 bases from V and 2 bases from J; junction bases left unmatched: 4. The germline CDR1 and CDR2 sequences are MNHNY and SVGAGI (reference sequence).